The clone carrying this T cell receptor beta chain was detected ten times or more. TCRdb called the 5' RACE reads again in MiXCR, with one record for every CDR3 protein. This table holds about 27,000 distinct CDR3 sequences, over 3.5% found once. With 5 bases removed from V and 5 bases from J, the gap between germline ends came to 9 bases. The CDR3 totals 12 residues. This sample is drawn from a study of T cells after yellow fever vaccination. This TCR was recovered from a man younger than 35 who received the YFV17D yellow fever vaccine. Sequencing used PBMCs, either bulk or a sorted T-cell subset (CD4+, CD8+, memory, or dextramer-sorted; not recorded which), obtained on the day of the yellow fever booster vaccination. The rearrangement uses TRBV12-3 or TRBV12-4 and TRBJ2-5; D gene unclear. The CDR3 DNA is TGTGCCAGCAGTCGTAGCTCGGAGACCCAGTACTTC. Translating gives CASSRSSETQYF.